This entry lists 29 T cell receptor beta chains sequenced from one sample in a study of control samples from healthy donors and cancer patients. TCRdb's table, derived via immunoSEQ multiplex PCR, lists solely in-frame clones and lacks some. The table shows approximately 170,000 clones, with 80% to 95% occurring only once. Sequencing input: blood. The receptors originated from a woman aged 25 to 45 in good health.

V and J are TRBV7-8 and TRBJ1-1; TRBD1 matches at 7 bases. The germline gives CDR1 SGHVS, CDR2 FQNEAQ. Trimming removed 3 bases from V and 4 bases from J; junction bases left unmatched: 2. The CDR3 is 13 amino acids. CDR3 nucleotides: TGTGCCAGCAGCTTTCAGGGGGGCACTGAAGCTTTCTTT. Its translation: CASSFQGGTEAFF.

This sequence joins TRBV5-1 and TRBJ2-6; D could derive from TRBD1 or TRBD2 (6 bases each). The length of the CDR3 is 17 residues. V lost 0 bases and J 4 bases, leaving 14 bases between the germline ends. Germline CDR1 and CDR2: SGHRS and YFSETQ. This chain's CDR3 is CASSLAEWGAGANVLTF. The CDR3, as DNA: TGCGCCAGCAGCTTGGCCGAGTGGGGGGCCGGGGCCAACGTCCTGACTTTC.

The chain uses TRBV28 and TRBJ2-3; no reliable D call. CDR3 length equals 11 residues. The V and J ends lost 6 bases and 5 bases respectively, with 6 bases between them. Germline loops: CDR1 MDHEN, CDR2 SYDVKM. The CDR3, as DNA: TGTGCCAGCAGGCGGATAGATACGCAGTATTTT. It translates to CASRRIDTQYF.

DNA of the CDR3: TGTGCCACCAGTGATCGAATCGACAAGGGGGGTTACAATGAGCAGTTCTTC. Protein: CATSDRIDKGGYNEQFF. The chain has TRBV24-1 and TRBJ2-1, with D perhaps matching TRBD1 or TRBD2 (6 bases each). The germline gives CDR1 KGHDR, CDR2 SFDVKD. Trimming pared 3 bases from V and 4 bases from J, leaving 18 bases between. This CDR3 region has 17 residues.

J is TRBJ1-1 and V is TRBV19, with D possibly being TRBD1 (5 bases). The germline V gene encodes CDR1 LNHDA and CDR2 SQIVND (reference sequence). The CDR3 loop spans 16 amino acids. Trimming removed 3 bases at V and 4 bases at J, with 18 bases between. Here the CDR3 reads CASSIGTRAGGTEAFF. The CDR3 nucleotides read TGTGCCAGTAGTATTGGGACCCGGGCAGGAGGCACTGAAGCTTTCTTT.

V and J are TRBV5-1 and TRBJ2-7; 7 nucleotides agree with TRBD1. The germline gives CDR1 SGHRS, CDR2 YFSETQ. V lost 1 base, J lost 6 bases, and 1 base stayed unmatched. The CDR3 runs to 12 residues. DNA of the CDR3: TGCGCCAGCAGCTTGTACAGGGGCGAGCAGTACTTC. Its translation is CASSLYRGEQYF. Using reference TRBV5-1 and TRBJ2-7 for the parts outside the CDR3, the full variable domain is KAGVTQTPRYLIKTRGQQVTLSCSPISGHRSVSWYQQTPGQGLQFLFEYFSETQRNKGNFPGRFSGRQFSNSRSEMNVSTLELGDSALYLCASSLYRGEQYFGPGTRLTVT.

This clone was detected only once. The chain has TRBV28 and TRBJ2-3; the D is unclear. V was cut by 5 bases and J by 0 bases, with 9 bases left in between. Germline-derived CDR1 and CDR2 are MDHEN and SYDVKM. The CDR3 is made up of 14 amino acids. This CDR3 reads CASSVPLSTDTQYF. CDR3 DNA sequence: TGTGCCAGCAGTGTACCACTAAGCACAGATACGCAGTATTTT.

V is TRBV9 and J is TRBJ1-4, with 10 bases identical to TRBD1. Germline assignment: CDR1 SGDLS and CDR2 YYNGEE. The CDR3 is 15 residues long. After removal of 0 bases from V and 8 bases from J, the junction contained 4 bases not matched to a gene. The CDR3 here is CASSVGTGGGEKLFF. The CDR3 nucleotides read TGTGCCAGCAGCGTAGGGACAGGGGGTGGAGAAAAACTGTTTTTT. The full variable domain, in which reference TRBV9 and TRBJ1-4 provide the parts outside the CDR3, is DSGVTQTPKHLITATGQRVTLRCSPRSGDLSVYWYQQSLDQGLQFLIQYYNGEERAKGNILERFSAQQFPDLHSELNLSSLELGDSALYFCASSVGTGGGEKLFFGSGTQLSVL.

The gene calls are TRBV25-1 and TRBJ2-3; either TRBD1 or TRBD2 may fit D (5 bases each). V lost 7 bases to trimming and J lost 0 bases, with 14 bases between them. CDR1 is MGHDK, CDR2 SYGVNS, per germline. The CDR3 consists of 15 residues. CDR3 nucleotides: TGTGCCAGCACGAGGGGCTGGGTAAGCACAGATACGCAGTATTTT. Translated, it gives CASTRGWVSTDTQYF.

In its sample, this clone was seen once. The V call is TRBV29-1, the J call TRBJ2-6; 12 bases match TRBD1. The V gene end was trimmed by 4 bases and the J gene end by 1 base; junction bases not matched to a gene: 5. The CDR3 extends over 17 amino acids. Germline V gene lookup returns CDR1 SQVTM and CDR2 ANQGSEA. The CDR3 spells CSVVPGQGASGANVLTF. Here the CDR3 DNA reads TGCAGCGTTGTCCCGGGACAGGGGGCTTCTGGGGCCAACGTCCTGACTTTC.

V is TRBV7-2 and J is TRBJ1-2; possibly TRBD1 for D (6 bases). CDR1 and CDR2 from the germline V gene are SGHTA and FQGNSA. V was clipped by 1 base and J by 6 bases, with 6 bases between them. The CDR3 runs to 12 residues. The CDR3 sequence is CASSLEGDGYTF. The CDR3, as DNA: TGTGCCAGCAGCTTAGAGGGGGATGGCTACACCTTC.

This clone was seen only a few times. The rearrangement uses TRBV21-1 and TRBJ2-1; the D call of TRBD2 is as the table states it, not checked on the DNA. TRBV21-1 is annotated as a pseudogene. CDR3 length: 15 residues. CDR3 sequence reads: CASTIAGGHYNEQFF. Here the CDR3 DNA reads TGTGCCAGCACCATAGCGGGAGGGCACTACAATGAGCAGTTCTTC.

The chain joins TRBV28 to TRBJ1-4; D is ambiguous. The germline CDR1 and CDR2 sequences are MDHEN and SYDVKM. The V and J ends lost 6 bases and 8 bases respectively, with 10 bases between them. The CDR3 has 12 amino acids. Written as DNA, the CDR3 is TGTGCCAGCAGGGACGAACAGGAAAAACTGTTTTTT. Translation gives CASRDEQEKLFF.

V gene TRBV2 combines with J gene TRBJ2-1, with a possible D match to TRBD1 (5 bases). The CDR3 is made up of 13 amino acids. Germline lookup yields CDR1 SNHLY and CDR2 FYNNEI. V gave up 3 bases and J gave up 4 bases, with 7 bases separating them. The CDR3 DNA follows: TGTGCCAGCAGTGAGGCAGGGTACAATGAGCAGTTCTTC. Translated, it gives CASSEAGYNEQFF. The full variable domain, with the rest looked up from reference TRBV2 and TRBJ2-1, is EPEVTQTPSHQVTQMGQEVILRCVPISNHLYFYWYRQILGQKVEFLVSFYNNEISEKSEIFDDQFSVERPDGSNFTLKIRSTKLEDSAMYFCASSEAGYNEQFFGPGTRLTVL.

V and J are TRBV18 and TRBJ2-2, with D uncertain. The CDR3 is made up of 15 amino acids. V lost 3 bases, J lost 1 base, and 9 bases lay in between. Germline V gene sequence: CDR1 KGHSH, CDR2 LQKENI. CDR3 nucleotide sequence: TGTGCCAGCTCACCGGTCGTATTGAACACCGGGGAGCTGTTTTTT. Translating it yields CASSPVVLNTGELFF.

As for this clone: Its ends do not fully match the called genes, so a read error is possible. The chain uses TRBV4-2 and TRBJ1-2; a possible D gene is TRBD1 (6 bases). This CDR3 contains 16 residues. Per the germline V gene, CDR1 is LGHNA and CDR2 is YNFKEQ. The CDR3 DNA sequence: TGTGCCAGCAGCCAAGAAGCACAGGGACACATCTTCCTTAGGTTCTTC. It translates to CASSQEAQGHIFLRFF.

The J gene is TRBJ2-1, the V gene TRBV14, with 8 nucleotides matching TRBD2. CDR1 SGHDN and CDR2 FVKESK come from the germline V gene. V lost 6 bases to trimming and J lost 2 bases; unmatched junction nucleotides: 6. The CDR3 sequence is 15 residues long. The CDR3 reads CASRAGTRAYNEQFF. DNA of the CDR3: TGTGCCAGCAGGGCCGGGACTAGGGCCTACAATGAGCAGTTCTTC.

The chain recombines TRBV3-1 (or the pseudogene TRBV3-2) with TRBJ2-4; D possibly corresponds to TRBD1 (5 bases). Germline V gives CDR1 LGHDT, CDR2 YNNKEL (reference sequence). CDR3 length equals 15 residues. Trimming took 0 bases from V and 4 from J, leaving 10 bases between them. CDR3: CASSQDSGPKNIQYF. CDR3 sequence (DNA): TGTGCCAGCAGCCAAGATTCAGGGCCAAAAAACATTCAGTACTTC.

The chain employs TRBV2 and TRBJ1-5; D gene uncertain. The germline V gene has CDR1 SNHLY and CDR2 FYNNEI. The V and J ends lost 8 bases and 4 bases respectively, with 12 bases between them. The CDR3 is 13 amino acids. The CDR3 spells CASQRERNQPQHF. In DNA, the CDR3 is TGTGCCAGCCAGAGGGAGCGTAATCAGCCCCAGCATTTT.

The DNA of the CDR3 is TGTGCCACCAGCAGGGGGACAGGGAACGAAAAACTGTTTTTT. Translated: CATSRGTGNEKLFF. This rearrangement joins TRBV15 to TRBJ1-4; TRBD1 matches at 9 bases. Trimming took 3 bases from V and 8 from J; bases not matched to a gene: 4. The V gene's germline CDR1 is LNHNV and CDR2 YYDKDF (reference sequence). The CDR3 consists of 14 residues.

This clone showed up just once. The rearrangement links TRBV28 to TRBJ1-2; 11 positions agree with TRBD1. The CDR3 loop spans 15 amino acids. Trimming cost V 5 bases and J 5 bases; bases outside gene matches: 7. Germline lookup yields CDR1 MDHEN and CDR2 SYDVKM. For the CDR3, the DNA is TGTGCCAGCAGTGTAGGACAGGGGGCTTTGTATGGCTACACCTTC. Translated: CASSVGQGALYGYTF.

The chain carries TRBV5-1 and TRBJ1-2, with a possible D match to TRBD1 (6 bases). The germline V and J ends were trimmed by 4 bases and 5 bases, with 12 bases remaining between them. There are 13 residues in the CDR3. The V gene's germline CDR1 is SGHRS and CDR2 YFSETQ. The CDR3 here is CASSTGTGYGYTF. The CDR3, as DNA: TGCGCCAGCAGCACAGGGACCGGATATGGCTACACCTTC.

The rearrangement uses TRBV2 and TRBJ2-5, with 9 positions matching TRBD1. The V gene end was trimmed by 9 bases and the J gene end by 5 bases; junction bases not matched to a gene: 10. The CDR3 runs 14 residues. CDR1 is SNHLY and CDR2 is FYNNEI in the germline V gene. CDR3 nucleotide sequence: TGTGCCAGTAGGAACAGGGGGCCAAAGGAGACCCAGTACTTC. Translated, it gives CASRNRGPKETQYF. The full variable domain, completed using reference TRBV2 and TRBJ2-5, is EPEVTQTPSHQVTQMGQEVILRCVPISNHLYFYWYRQILGQKVEFLVSFYNNEISEKSEIFDDQFSVERPDGSNFTLKIRSTKLEDSAMYFCASRNRGPKETQYFGPGTRLLVL.

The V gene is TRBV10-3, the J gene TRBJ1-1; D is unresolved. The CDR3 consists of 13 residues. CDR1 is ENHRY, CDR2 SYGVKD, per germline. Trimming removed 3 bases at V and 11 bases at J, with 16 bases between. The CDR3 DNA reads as TGTGCCATCAGTGATCTGAAGTCCACCGGGGCTTTCTTT. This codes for CAISDLKSTGAFF.

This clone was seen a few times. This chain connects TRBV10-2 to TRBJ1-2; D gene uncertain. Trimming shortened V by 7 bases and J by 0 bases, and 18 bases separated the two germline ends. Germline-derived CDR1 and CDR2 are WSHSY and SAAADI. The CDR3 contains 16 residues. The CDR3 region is CASKGTSHRANYGYTF. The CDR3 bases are TGCGCCAGCAAGGGAACCAGTCATAGAGCTAACTATGGCTACACCTTC.

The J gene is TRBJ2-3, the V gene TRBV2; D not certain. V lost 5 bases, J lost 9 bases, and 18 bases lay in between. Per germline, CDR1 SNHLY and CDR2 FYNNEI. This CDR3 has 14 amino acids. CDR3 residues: CASSTRPSGETQYF. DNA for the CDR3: TGTGCCAGCAGTACACGGCCCAGTGGAGAGACGCAGTATTTT.

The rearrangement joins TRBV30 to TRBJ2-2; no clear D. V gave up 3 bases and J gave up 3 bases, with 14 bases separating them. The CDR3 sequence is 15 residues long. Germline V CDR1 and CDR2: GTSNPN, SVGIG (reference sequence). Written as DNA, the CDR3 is TGTGCCTGGAGGCGGCGCGATTTGGACACCGGGGAGCTGTTTTTT. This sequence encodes CAWRRRDLDTGELFF.

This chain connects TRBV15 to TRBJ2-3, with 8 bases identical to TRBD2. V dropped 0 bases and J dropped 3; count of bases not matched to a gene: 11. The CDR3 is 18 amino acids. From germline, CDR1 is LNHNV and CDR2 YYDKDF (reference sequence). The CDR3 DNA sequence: TGTGCCACCAGCAGAGATTCGGGGACGGTAGCGGGGACAGATACGCAGTATTTT. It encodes CATSRDSGTVAGTDTQYF. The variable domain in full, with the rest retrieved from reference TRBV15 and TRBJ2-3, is DAMVIQNPRYQVTQFGKPVTLSCSQTLNHNVMYWYQQKSSQAPKLLFHYYDKDFNNEADTPDNFQSRRPNTSFCFLDIRSPGLGDTAMYLCATSRDSGTVAGTDTQYFGPGTRLTVL.

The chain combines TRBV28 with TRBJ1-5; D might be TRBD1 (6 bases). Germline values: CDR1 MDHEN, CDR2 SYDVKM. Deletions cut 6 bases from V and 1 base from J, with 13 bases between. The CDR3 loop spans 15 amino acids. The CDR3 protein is CASRHPGTSNQPQHF. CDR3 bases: TGTGCCAGCAGACACCCAGGGACAAGCAATCAGCCCCAGCATTTT.